This T cell receptor (beta chain) was sequenced in a study of OX40 agonist ivuxolimab in advanced cancers. CDR3 length: 18 amino acids. Germline CDR1 MGHRA, CDR2 YSYEKL. J was trimmed by 8 bases and V by 1 base; bases with no gene match: 15. As to this clone: The antigen remains undetermined.

Produced via immunoSEQ multiplex PCR; TCRdb's table is partial and in-frame only. The data show approximately 130,000 clones, just over 90% seen once. Notes on the study in general: Partial responders receiving 0.1-3.0 mg/kg showed among the lowest clonal expansion.

The sequencing here drew on CD4+ or CD8+ T cells sorted from blood, taken in a trial of the OX40 agonist ivuxolimab. This sequence was found in an adult with an advanced solid tumor such as melanoma, head and neck, liver or kidney cancer. The chain uses TRBV4-1 and TRBJ2-1; 9 bases are shared with TRBD1. CDR3: CASSQALWAPGQGHEQFF. DNA of the CDR3: TGCGCCAGCAGCCAAGCCCTTTGGGCCCCGGGACAGGGTCATGAGCAGTTCTTC.